This T cell receptor (beta chain) is from a study of regulatory T cells in long-lasting Graves disease. Noted time point: persistent/refractory GD, antithyroid drugs over 5 years with positive TRAb. With RNA extracted from PBMCs as input, the TCR library was made. Staff drew around 8.6 milliliters of peripheral blood into EDTA tubes. J gave up 3 bases and V 5 bases, and 4 bases lay outside the gene matches. The CDR3 is 15 residues long. Looked up from germline, CDR1 is SGHAT and CDR2 is FQNNGV. Combining iRepertoire HTBI primers with Arm-PCR of CDR3 regions, the authors built TCR beta libraries. TCRdb re-analysed the multiplex PCR reads in MiXCR, keeping a single row per CDR3 protein. The table lists 400,000 to 500,000 distinct CDR3 sequences, 21% of them singletons. This clonotype was detected a few times.

Material: peripheral blood mononuclear cells (PBMCs), obtained when the disease was refractory, from a patient treated with antithyroid drugs. This clonotype originated in a female donor with Graves disease. The chain couples TRBV11-2 to TRBJ2-7, with 13 bases that match TRBD2. The CDR3 region has the DNA TGTGCCAGCAGCCACGGGACTAGCGGGATCTACGAGCAGTACTTC. As protein: CASSHGTSGIYEQYF.